These 7 T cell receptor beta chains originate from one sample sequenced in a study of CD8+ T cells in alopecia areata. Treatment described: oral pan-JAK inhibitor, 5-10 mg twice daily. RNA extraction was followed by reverse transcription into cDNA, which acted as the sequencing template. Profiled with immunoSEQ multiplex PCR; TCRdb holds only in-frame clones, not every one. The sample includes 95,000 to 100,000 clones, about 58% of them seen just once. Source: CD8+ T cells sorted from blood, taken at week 4, from a patient treated with tofacitinib. The receptors stem from a human donor with alopecia areata.

J is TRBJ2-3 and V is TRBV7-9; possible D gene TRBD2, 5 bases. V was clipped by 5 bases and J by 4 bases, with 10 bases between them. The CDR3 runs 13 residues. Germline-derived CDR1 and CDR2 are SEHNR and FQNEAQ (reference sequence). The CDR3 DNA reads as TGTGCCAGCAGCCCCGGGGTGCCAGATACGCAGTATTTT. It translates to CASSPGVPDTQYF.

V is TRBV5-6 and J is TRBJ1-1; tentative D call: TRBD1 (6 bases). The germline V gene encodes CDR1 SGHDT and CDR2 YYEEEE. The CDR3 has 14 residues. The V end was cut by 2 bases, the J end by 7 bases, with 15 bases between. This CDR3 reads CASSFVALGGEAFF. Here the CDR3 DNA reads TGTGCCAGCAGCTTCGTGGCCCTAGGGGGTGAAGCTTTCTTT.

The chain has TRBV9 and TRBJ2-2, with 8 nucleotides matching TRBD2. Per germline, CDR1 SGDLS and CDR2 YYNGEE. The length of the CDR3 is 16 residues. The junction had 5 bases not matched to a gene; V was cut back by 3 bases and J by 1 base. CDR3 residues: CASSAPGLGNTGELFF. The CDR3 region has the DNA TGTGCCAGCAGCGCCCCGGGACTAGGGAACACCGGGGAGCTGTTTTTT.

The chain joins TRBV30 to TRBJ2-1; the D gene is possibly TRBD2 (6 bases). Per germline, CDR1 GTSNPN and CDR2 SVGIG (reference sequence). CDR3 size: 14 residues. Trimming took 1 base from V and 7 from J, leaving 14 bases between them. CDR3 nucleotides: TGTGCCTGGAGTGGACTAGGAGTGTGGAATGAGCAGTTCTTC. It specifies CAWSGLGVWNEQFF.

V usage is TRBV5-6 and J usage is TRBJ2-5; D unresolved. The CDR3 length is 13 residues. With 4 bases removed from V and 2 bases from J, the gap between germline ends came to 9 bases. Looked up from germline, CDR1 is SGHDT and CDR2 is YYEEEE. The chain's CDR3 is CASSLNTQETQYF. CDR3 sequence (DNA): TGTGCCAGCAGCCTTAATACTCAAGAGACCCAGTACTTC.

This chain joins TRBV27 and TRBJ1-1; D may be TRBD1 (6 bases). Germline assignment: CDR1 MNHEY and CDR2 SMNVEV (reference sequence). V lost 2 bases, J lost 8 bases, and 15 bases lay in between. CDR3 length equals 14 residues. This chain's CDR3 is CASSLGGGGLEAFF. As DNA, the CDR3 is TGTGCCAGCAGTTTAGGGGGGGGCGGCTTGGAAGCTTTCTTT.

This clone occurred a few times. As DNA, the CDR3 is TGTGCCAGCAGTCCGGGGAGCTCCTACAATGAGCAGTTCTTC. Protein product: CASSPGSSYNEQFF. This chain uses TRBV9 with TRBJ2-1; D is perhaps TRBD2 (5 bases). V lost 5 bases and J lost 0, with 9 bases in between. CDR1 is SGDLS and CDR2 is YYNGEE in the germline V gene. The CDR3 consists of 14 residues.